Sequencing of this T cell receptor (beta chain) was carried out in a study of patients and donors after allogeneic stem cell transplantation. TCRdb re-called the RT-PCR reads through MiXCR, storing one row per CDR3 protein. The sample comprises roughly 960,000 distinct CDR3 sequences, 18% of which are singletons, and approximately 5.9% rests with the top ten. Per germline, CDR1 LGHDT and CDR2 YNNKEL (reference sequence). Trimming removed 1 base at V and 3 bases at J, with 10 bases between. CDR3 length equals 14 residues. The TCR comes from a human donor who was either an allogeneic HSCT recipient or a stem cell or donor lymphocyte infusion donor (not recorded which). It is not recorded whose cells these are; they may come from a transplant donor. The chain employs TRBV3-1 and TRBJ2-7; D unresolved. Sample: blood, either unsorted or a sorted T cell fraction (not recorded which). The CDR3 DNA is TGTGCCAGCAGCCAAGCAACCCTAGGCTACGAGCAGTACTTC. The encoded protein is CASSQATLGYEQYF.